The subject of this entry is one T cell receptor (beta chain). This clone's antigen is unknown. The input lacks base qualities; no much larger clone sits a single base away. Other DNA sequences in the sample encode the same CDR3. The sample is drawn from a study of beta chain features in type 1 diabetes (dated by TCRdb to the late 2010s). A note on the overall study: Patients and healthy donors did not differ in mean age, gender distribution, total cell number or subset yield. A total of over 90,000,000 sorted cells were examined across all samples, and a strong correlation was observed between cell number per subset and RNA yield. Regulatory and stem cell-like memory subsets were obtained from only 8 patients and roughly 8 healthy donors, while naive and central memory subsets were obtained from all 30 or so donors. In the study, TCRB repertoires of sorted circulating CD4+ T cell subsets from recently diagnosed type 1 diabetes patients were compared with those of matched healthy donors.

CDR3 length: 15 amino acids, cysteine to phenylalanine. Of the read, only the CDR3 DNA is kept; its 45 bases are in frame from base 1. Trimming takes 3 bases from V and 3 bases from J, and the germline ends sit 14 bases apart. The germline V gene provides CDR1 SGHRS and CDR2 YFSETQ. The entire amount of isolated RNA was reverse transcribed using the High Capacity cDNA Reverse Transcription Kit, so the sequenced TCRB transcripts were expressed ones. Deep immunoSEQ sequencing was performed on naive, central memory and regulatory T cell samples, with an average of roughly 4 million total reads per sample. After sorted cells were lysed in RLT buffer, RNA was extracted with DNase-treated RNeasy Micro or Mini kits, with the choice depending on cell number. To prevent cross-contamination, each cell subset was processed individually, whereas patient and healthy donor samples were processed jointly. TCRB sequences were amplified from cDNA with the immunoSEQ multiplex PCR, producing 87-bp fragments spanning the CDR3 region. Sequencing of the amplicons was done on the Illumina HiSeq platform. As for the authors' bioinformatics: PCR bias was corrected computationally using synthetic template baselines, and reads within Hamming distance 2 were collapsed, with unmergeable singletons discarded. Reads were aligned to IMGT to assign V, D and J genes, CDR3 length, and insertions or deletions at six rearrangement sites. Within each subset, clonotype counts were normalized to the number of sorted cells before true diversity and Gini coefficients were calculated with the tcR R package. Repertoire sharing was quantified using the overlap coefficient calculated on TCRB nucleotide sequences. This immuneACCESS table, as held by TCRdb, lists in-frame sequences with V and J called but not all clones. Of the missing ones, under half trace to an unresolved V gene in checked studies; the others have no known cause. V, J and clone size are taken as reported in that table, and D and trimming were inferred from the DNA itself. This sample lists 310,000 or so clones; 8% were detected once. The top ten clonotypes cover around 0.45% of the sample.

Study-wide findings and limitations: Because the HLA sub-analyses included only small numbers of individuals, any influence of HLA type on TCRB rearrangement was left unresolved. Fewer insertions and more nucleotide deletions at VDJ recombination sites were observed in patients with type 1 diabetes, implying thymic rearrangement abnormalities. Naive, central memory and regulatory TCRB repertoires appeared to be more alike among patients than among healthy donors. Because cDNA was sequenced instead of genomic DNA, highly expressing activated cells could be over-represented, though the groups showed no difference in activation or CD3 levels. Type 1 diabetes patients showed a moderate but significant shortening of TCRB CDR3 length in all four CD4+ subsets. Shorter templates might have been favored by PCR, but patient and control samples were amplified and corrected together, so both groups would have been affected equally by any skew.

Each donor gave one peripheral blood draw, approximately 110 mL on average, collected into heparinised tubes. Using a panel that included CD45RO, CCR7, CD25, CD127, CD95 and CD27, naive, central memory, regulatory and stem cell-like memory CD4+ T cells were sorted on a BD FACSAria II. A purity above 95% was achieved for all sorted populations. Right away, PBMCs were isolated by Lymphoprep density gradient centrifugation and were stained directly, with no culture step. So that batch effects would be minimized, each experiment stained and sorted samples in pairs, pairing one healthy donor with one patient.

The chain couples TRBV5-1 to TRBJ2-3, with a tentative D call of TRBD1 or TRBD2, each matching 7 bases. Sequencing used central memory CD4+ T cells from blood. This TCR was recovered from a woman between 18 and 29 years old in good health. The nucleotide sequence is TGCGCCAGCAGCTCCCGACAGGGAGGGACAGATACGCAGTATTTT. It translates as CASSSRQGGTDTQYF.